This is a list of T cell receptor beta chains from one sample in a study of blood T cell repertoires in COVID-19. Libraries were prepared by immunoSEQ multiplex PCR; TCRdb keeps only in-frame clonotypes and omits some of them. This table holds about 14,000 clones, about four fifths found once. Material: peripheral blood. The source is a man aged 50 to 60 with active COVID-19. The CDR3 runs from the conserved cysteine through the conserved F or W.

v_gene: TRBV5-5; len: 15; CDR3aa: CASSLGRGSTDTQYF
v_gene: TRBV7-9; len: 10; CDR3aa: CASSPSGYTF
v_gene: TRBV29-1; len: 16; CDR3aa: CSVEEVGQGFYNEQFF
v_gene: TRBV28; len: 16; CDR3aa: CASRKEATLTYNEQFF
v_gene: TRBV25-1; len: 16; CDR3aa: CASSESIAGGQHEQYF
v_gene: TRBV7-9; len: 15; CDR3aa: CASSQDRVLSYEQYF
v_gene: TRBV6-4; len: 19; CDR3aa: CASIRGSGRKTYLNSPLHF
v_gene: TRBV9; len: 13; CDR3aa: CASSVGGATEAFF
v_gene: TRBV6-5; len: 15; CDR3aa: CASSFLDRGAFEQYF
v_gene: TRBV2; len: 15; CDR3aa: CASSDSSGRTGTQYF
v_gene: TRBV27; len: 12; CDR3aa: CASRDSSYEQYF
v_gene: TRBV7-6; len: 14; CDR3aa: CASSLEGLYNEQFF
v_gene: TRBV6-1; len: 15; CDR3aa: CASSDGTGAFDEQYF
v_gene: TRBV5-4; len: 16; CDR3aa: CASSLVLAGVPYEQYF
v_gene: TRBV25-1; len: 14; CDR3aa: CASSEFFQGNEQFF
v_gene: TRBV6-2/TRBV6-3; len: 18; CDR3aa: CASSYFLAGDHSYNEQFF
v_gene: TRBV5-5; len: 15; CDR3aa: CASSLWYTGNQPQHF
v_gene: TRBV29-1; len: 13; CDR3aa: CSFGTDSSYEQYF
v_gene: TRBV5-4; len: 15; CDR3aa: CASSPWTSLYNEQFF
v_gene: TRBV28; len: 16; CDR3aa: CASSPGGGPMNTEAFF